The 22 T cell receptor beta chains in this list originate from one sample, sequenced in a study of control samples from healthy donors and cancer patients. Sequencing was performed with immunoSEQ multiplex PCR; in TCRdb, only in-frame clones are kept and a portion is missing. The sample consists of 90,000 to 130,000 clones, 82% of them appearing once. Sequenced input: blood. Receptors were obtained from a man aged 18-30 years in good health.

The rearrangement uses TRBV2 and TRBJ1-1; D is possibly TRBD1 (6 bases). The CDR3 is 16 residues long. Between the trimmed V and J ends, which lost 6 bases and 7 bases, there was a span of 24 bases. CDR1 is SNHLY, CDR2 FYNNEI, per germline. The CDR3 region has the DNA TGTGCCAGCAGCGCTGTGAGGGGGGCCCGCAAGGATGAAGCTTTCTTT. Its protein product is CASSAVRGARKDEAFF. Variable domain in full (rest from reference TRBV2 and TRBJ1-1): EPEVTQTPSHQVTQMGQEVILRCVPISNHLYFYWYRQILGQKVEFLVSFYNNEISEKSEIFDDQFSVERPDGSNFTLKIRSTKLEDSAMYFCASSAVRGARKDEAFFGQGTRLTVV.

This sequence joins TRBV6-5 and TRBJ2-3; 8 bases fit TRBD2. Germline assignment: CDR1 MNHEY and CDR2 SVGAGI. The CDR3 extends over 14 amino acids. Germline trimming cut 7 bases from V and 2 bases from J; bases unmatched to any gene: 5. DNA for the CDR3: TGTGCCAGCACCGACGGACTAGCCACAGATACGCAGTATTTT. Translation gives CASTDGLATDTQYF.

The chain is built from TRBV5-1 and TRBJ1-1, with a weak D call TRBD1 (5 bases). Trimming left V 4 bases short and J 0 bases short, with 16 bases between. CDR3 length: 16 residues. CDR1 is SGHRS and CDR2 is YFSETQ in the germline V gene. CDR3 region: CASSLDSLKMNTEAFF. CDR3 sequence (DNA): TGCGCCAGCAGCCTTGACAGTTTGAAGATGAACACTGAAGCTTTCTTT.

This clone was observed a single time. For the CDR3, the DNA is TGTGCCAGCAGCCCATTGAGGGGATCCCAGAACACTGAAGCTTTCTTT. This translates into CASSPLRGSQNTEAFF. The rearrangement links TRBV5-8 to TRBJ1-1; D might be TRBD1 (5 bases). The V gene's germline CDR1 is SGHTS and CDR2 YDEGEE. This CDR3 has 16 amino acids. Trimming stripped 4 bases from V and 1 base from J, with 17 bases between.

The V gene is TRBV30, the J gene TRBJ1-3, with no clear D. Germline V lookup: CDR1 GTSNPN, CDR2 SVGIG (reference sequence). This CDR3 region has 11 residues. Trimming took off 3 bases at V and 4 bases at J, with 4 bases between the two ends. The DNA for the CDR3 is TGTGCCTGGAGAACCGGAAACACCATATATTTT. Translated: CAWRTGNTIYF.

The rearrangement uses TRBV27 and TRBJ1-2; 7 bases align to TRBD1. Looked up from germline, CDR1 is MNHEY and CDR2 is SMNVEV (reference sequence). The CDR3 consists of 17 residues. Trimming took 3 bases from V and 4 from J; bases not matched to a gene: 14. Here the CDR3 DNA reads TGTGCCAGCAGTTTGAATGATCGGAAGGGGGCGGTCTATGGCTACACCTTC. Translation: CASSLNDRKGAVYGYTF.

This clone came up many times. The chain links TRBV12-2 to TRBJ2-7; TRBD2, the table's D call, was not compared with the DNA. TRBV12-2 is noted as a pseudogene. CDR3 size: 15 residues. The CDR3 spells CASRLIGYIGYEQYF. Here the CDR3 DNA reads TGTGCAAGTCGCTTAATCGGGTATATCGGCTACGAGCAGTACTTC.

The CDR3 DNA is TGCGCCAGCAGCGATAAGCCGGTAGCTAACTATGGCTACACCTTC. Residues: CASSDKPVANYGYTF. The gene calls are TRBV5-1 and TRBJ1-2; no clear D gene. This CDR3 has 15 residues. Trimming pared 4 bases from V and 0 bases from J, leaving 13 bases between. From germline, CDR1 is SGHRS and CDR2 YFSETQ.

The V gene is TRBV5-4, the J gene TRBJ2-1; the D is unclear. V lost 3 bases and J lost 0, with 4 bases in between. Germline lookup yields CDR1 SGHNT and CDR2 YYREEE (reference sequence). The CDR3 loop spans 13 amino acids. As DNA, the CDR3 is TGTGCCAGCAGCTCAGGCTCCTACAATGAGCAGTTCTTC. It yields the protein CASSSGSYNEQFF.

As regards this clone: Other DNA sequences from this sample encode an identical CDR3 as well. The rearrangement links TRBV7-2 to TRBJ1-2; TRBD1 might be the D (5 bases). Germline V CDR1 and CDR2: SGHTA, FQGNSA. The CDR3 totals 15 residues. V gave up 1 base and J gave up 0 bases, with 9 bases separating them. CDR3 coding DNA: TGTGCCAGCAGCTTAGGACGACAGTCTAACTATGGCTACACCTTC. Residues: CASSLGRQSNYGYTF.

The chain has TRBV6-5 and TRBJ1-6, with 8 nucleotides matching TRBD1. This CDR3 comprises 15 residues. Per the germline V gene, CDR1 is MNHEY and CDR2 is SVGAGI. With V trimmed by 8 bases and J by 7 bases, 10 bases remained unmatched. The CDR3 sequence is CASVWDRPENSPLHF. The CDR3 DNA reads TGTGCCAGCGTCTGGGACAGGCCAGAGAATTCACCCCTCCACTTT.

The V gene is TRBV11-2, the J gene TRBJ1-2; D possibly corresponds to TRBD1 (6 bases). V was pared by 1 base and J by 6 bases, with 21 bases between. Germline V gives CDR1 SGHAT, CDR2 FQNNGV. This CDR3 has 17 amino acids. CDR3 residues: CASSLVVVGRGQDGYTF. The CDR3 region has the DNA TGTGCCAGCAGCTTAGTAGTTGTCGGCAGGGGACAAGATGGCTACACCTTC. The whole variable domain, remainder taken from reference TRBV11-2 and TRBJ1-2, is EAGVAQSPRYKIIEKRQSVAFWCNPISGHATLYWYQQILGQGPKLLIQFQNNGVVDDSQLPKDRFSAERLKGVDSTLKIQPAKLEDSAVYLCASSLVVVGRGQDGYTFGSGTRLTVV.

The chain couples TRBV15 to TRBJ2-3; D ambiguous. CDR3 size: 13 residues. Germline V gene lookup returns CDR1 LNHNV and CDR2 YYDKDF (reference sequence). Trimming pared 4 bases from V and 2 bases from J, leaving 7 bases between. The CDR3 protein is CATSIRLTDTQYF. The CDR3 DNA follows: TGTGCCACCAGCATCCGACTCACAGATACGCAGTATTTT. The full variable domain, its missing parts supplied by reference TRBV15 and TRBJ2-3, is DAMVIQNPRYQVTQFGKPVTLSCSQTLNHNVMYWYQQKSSQAPKLLFHYYDKDFNNEADTPDNFQSRRPNTSFCFLDIRSPGLGDTAMYLCATSIRLTDTQYFGPGTRLTVL.

The DNA of the CDR3 is TGTGCCAGCCGAGTTTGGGGGACCTACAATGAGCAGTTCTTC. Protein: CASRVWGTYNEQFF. This chain joins TRBV28 and TRBJ2-1; D assignment may be TRBD1 or TRBD2 (5 bases each). Deletions cut 8 bases from V and 2 bases from J, with 13 bases between. The CDR3 spans 14 residues. The germline V gene has CDR1 MDHEN and CDR2 SYDVKM.

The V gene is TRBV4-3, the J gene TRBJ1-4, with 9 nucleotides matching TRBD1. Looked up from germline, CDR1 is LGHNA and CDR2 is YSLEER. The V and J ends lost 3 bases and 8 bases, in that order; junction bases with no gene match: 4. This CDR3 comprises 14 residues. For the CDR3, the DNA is TGCGCCAGCAGCCAGTGGACAGGGGACGAAAAACTGTTTTTT. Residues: CASSQWTGDEKLFF.

The CDR3 coding sequence is TGTGCCAGCAGCTTGAGGACAGGGGAGCTGTTTTTT. Protein sequence: CASSLRTGELFF. The chain carries TRBV11-1 and TRBJ2-2; D is perhaps TRBD1 (5 bases). The V gene's germline CDR1 is SGHAT and CDR2 FQDESV (reference sequence). This CDR3 is 12 amino acids long. V was shortened by 3 bases and J by 8 bases, with 7 bases between the two germline ends.

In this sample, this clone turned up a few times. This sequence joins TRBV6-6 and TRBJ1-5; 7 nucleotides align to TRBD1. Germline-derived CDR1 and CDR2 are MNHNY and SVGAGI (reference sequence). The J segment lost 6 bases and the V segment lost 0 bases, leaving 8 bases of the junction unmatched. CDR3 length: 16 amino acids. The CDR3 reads CASSYSTGVQTQPQHF. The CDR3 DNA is TGTGCCAGCAGTTACTCTACAGGGGTGCAGACTCAGCCCCAGCATTTT.

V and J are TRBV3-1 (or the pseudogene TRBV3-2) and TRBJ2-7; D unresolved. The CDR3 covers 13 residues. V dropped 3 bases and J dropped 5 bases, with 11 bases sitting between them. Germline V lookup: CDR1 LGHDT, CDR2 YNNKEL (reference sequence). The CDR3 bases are TGTGCCAGCAGCCAGCCCCCCCATGACGAGCAGTACTTC. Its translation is CASSQPPHDEQYF.

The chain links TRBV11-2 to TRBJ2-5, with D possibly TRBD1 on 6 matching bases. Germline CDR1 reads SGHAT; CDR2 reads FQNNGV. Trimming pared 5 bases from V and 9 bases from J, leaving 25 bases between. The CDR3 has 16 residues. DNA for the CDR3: TGTGCCAGCAGCCAGACCACCTCTGGCCCCCACAGGGCCCAGTACTTC. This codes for CASSQTTSGPHRAQYF.

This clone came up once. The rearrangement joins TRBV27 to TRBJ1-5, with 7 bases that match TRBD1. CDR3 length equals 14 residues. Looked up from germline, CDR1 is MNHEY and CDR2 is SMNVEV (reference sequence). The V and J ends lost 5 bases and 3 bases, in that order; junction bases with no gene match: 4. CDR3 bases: TGTGCCAGCAGTCCCGGGACAGACAATCAGCCCCAGCATTTT. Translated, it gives CASSPGTDNQPQHF.

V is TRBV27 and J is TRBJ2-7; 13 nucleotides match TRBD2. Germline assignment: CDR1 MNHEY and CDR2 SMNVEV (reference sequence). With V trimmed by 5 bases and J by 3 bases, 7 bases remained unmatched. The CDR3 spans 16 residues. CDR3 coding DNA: TGTGCCAGCAGTCTAACGGGACTAGCGGGGAACTACGAGCAGTACTTC. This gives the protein CASSLTGLAGNYEQYF.

CDR3 bases: TGTGCCAGTAGTACCTCCGGGGGGCGAGAGACCCAGTACTTC. Protein product: CASSTSGGRETQYF. The chain has TRBV19 and TRBJ2-5; tentative D call: TRBD2 (7 bases). Germline V gene lookup returns CDR1 LNHDA and CDR2 SQIVND (reference sequence). Trimming pared 4 bases from V and 4 bases from J, leaving 13 bases between. CDR3 length equals 14 residues.